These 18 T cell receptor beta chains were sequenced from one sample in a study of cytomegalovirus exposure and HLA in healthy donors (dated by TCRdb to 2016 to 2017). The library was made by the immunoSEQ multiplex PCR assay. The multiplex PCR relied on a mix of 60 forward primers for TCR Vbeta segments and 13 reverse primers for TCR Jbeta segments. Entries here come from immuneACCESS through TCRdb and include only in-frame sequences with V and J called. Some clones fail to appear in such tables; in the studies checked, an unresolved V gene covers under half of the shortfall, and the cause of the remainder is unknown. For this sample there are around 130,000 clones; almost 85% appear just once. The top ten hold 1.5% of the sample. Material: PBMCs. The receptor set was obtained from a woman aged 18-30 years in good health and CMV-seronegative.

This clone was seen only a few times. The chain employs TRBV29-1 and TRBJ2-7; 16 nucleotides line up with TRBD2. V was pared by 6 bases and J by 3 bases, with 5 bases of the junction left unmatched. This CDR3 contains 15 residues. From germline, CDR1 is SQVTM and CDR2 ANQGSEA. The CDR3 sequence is CSVAGTSGGVYEQYF. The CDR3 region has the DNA TGCAGCGTCGCGGGGACTAGCGGGGGGGTCTACGAGCAGTACTTC.

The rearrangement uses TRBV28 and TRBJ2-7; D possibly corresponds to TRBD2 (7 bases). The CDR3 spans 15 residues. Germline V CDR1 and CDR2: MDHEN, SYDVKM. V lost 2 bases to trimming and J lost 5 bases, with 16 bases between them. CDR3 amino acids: CASSLEAGEGHEQYF. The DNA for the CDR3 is TGTGCCAGCAGTTTAGAAGCAGGGGAGGGCCACGAGCAGTACTTC.

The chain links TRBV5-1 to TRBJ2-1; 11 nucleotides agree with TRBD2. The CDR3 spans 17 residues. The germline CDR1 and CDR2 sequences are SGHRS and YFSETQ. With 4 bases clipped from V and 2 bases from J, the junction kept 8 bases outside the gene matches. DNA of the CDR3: TGCGCCAGCAGCCAACTAGCGGGGGAGCCAACCTACAATGAGCAGTTCTTC. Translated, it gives CASSQLAGEPTYNEQFF.

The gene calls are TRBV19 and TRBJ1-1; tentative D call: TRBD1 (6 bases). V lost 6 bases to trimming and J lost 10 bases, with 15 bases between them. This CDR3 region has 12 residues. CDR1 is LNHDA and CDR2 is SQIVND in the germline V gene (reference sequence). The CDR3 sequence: CASSGRGGGAFF. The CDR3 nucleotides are TGTGCCAGTAGCGGCAGGGGAGGGGGAGCTTTCTTT.

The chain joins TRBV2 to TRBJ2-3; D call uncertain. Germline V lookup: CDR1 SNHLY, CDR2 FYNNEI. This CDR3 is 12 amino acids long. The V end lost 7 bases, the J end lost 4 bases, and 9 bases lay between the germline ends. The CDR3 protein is CASKDRADTQYF. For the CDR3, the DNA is TGTGCCAGCAAAGATCGGGCAGATACGCAGTATTTT.

CDR3 coding DNA: TGTGCCAGCGATGGTGACAGGGCTAACTATGGCTACACCTTC. Amino acids: CASDGDRANYGYTF. The V and J genes are TRBV6-6 and TRBJ1-2; TRBD1 agrees at 7 bases. Trimming removed 8 bases from V and 0 bases from J; junction bases left unmatched: 6. Looked up from germline, CDR1 is MNHNY and CDR2 is SVGAGI (reference sequence). This CDR3 region has 14 residues.

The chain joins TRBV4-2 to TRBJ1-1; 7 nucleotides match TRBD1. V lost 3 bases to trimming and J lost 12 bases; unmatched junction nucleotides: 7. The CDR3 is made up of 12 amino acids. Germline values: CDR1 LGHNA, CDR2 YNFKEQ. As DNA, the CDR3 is TGTGCCAGCAGCCAGGCGACAGGGTCGTCTTTCTTT. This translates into CASSQATGSSFF.

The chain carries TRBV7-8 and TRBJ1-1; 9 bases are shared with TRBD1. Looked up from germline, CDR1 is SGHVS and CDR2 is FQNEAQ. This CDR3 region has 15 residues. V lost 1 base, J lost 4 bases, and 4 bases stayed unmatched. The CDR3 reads CASSLVGQGSTEAFF. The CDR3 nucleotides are TGTGCCAGCAGCTTAGTAGGACAGGGGAGCACTGAAGCTTTCTTT.

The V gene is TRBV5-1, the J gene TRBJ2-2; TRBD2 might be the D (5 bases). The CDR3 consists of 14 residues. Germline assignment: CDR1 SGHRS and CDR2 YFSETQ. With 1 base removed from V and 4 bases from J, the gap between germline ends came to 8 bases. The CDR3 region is CASSLKAGTGELFF. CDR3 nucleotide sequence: TGCGCCAGCAGCTTGAAGGCGGGCACCGGGGAGCTGTTTTTT.

CDR3: CASSSDRGGSEAFF. The CDR3 DNA sequence: TGCGCCAGCAGCTCAGACAGGGGAGGATCTGAAGCTTTCTTT. The chain employs TRBV5-1 and TRBJ1-1; 8 bases are shared with TRBD1. The ends lost 3 bases at V and 6 bases at J; junction bases unmatched: 7. CDR1 and CDR2 (germline): SGHRS, YFSETQ. The CDR3 is 14 amino acids.

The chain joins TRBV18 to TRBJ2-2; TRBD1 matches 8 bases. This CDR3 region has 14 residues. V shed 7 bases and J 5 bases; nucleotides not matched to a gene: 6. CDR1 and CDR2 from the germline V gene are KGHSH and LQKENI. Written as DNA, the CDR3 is TGTGCCAGCTTCGGACAGGGACAGACCGGGGAGCTGTTTTTT. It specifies CASFGQGQTGELFF.

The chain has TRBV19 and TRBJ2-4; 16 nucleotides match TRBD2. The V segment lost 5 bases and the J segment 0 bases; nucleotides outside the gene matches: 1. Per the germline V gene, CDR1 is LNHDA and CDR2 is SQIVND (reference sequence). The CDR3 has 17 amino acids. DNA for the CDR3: TGTGCCAGTAGTGGGACTAGCGGGAGGGTAGCCAAAAACATTCAGTACTTC. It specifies CASSGTSGRVAKNIQYF.

The CDR3 DNA sequence: TGTGCCAGCAGCCCCGACAGGAACTATGGCTACACCTTC. Protein sequence: CASSPDRNYGYTF. The chain links TRBV11-2 to TRBJ1-2; possible D gene TRBD1, 6 bases. From germline, CDR1 is SGHAT and CDR2 FQNNGV. V lost 5 bases, J lost 2 bases, and 9 bases lay in between. The CDR3 runs 13 residues.

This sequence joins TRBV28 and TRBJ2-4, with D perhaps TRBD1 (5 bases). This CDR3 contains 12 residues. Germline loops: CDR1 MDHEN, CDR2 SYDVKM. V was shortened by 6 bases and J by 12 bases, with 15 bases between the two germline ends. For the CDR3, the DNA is TGTGCCAGCAGGCCGGTTGGCGACAGTCAGTACTTC. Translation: CASRPVGDSQYF.

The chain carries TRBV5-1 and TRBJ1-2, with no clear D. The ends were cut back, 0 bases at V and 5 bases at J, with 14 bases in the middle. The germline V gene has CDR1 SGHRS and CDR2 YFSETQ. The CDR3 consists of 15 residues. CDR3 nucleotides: TGCGCCAGCAGCTTGGTGGCCCAAGATTCATATGGCTACACCTTC. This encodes CASSLVAQDSYGYTF.

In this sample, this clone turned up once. The CDR3 bases are TGTGCCAGCAGCTTCGGAGCCTACGAGCAGTACTTC. It encodes CASSFGAYEQYF. The rearrangement uses TRBV5-6 and TRBJ2-7; D is unclear. Germline CDR1 is SGHDT and CDR2 is YYEEEE. The germline V and J ends were trimmed by 2 bases and 2 bases, with 5 bases remaining between them. The CDR3 runs 12 residues.

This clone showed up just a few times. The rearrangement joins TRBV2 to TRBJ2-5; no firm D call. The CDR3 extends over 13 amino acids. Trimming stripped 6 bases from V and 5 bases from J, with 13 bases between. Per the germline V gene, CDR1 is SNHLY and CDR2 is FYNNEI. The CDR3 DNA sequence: TGTGCCAGCAGAGACTCGACTTGGGAGACCCAGTACTTC. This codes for CASRDSTWETQYF. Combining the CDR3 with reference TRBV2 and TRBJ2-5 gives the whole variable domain EPEVTQTPSHQVTQMGQEVILRCVPISNHLYFYWYRQILGQKVEFLVSFYNNEISEKSEIFDDQFSVERPDGSNFTLKIRSTKLEDSAMYFCASRDSTWETQYFGPGTRLLVL.

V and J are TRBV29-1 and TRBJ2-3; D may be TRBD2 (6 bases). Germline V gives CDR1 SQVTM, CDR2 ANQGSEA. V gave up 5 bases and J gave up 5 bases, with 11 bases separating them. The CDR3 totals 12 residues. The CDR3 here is CSVNGGIDTQYF. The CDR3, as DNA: TGCAGCGTTAATGGAGGGATAGATACGCAGTATTTT.